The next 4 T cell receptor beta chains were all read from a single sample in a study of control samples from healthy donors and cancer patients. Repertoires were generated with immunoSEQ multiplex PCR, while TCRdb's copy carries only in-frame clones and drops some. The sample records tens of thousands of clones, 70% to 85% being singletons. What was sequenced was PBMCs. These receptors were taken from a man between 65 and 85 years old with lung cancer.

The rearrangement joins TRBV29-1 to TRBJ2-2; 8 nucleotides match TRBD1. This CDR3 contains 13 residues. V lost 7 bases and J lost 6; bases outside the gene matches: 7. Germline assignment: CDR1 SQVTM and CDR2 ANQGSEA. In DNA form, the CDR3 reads TGCAGCGCCTATAAGGACAGGGCCGGGGAGCTGTTTTTT. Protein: CSAYKDRAGELFF.

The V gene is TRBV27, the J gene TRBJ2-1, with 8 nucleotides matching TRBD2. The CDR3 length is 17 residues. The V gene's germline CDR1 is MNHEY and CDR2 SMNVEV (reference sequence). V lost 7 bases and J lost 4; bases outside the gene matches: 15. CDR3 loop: CASTSRGGRYPYNEQFF. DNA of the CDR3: TGTGCCAGCACCTCCCGGGGGGGCCGATACCCATACAATGAGCAGTTCTTC.

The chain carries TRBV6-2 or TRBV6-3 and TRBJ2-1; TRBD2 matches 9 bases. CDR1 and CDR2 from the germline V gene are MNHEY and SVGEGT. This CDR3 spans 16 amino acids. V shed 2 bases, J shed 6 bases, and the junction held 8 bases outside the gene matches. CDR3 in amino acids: CASSYGRGGRFNEQFF. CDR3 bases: TGTGCCAGCAGTTACGGGCGGGGGGGCCGTTTCAATGAGCAGTTCTTC.

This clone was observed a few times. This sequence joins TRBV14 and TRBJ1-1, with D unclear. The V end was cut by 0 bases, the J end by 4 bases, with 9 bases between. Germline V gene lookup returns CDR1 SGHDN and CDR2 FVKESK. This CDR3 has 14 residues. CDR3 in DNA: TGTGCCAGCAGCCAAGATTGGGTGGGCACTGAAGCTTTCTTT. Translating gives CASSQDWVGTEAFF.